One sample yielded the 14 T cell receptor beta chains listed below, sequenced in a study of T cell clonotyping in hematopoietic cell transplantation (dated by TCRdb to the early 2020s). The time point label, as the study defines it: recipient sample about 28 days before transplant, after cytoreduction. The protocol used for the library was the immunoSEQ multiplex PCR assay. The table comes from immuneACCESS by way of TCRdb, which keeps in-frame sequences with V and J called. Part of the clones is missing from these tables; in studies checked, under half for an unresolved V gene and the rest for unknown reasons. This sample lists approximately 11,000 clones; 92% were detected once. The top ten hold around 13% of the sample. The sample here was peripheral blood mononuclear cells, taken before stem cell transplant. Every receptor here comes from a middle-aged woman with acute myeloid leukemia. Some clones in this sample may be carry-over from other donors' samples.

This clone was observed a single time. In DNA, the CDR3 is TGTGCCTGGAGTGTTTTTGTTGGCCAGCCCCAGCATTTT. It specifies CAWSVFVGQPQHF. V usage is TRBV30 and J usage is TRBJ1-5; D is unclear. CDR1 and CDR2 (germline): GTSNPN, SVGIG (reference sequence). The CDR3 totals 13 residues. Trimming cost V 0 bases and J 7 bases, with 10 bases left between them.

The CDR3 nucleotides read TGTGCCATCAGGGAGGTAATCCTTTACGAGCAGTACTTC. Translation gives CAIREVILYEQYF. The chain uses TRBV10-3 and TRBJ2-7, with TRBD2 as a possible D gene (5 bases). Germline V gene data show CDR1 as ENHRY and CDR2 as SYGVKD. The CDR3 contains 13 residues. The germline V and J ends were trimmed by 6 bases and 4 bases, with 13 bases remaining between them.

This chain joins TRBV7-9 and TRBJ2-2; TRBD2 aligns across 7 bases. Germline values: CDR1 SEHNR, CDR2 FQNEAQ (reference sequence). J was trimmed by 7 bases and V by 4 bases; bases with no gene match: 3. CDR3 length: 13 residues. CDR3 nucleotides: TGTGCCAGCAGCTGGACTAGTGGCGGGGAGCTGTTTTTT. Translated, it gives CASSWTSGGELFF. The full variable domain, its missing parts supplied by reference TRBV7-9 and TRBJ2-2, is DTGVSQNPRHKITKRGQNVTFRCDPISEHNRLYWYRQTLGQGPEFLTYFQNEAQLEKSRLLSDRFSAERPKGSFSTLEIQRTEQGDSAMYLCASSWTSGGELFFGEGSRLTVL.

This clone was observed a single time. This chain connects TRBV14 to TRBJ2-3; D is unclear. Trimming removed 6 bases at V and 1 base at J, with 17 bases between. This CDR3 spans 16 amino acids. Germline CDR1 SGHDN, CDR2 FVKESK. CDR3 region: CASSTPFGLRTDTQYF. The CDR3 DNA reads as TGTGCCAGCAGTACCCCCTTCGGGCTCCGCACAGATACGCAGTATTTT.

The DNA for the CDR3 is TGTGCCACCCAACAGGAAAACTACGAGCAGTACTTC. Protein product: CATQQENYEQYF. The chain uses TRBV21-1 and TRBJ2-7; TRBD1, the D gene given by the table, was not confirmed from the DNA. TRBV21-1 constitutes a pseudogene. The CDR3 totals 12 residues.

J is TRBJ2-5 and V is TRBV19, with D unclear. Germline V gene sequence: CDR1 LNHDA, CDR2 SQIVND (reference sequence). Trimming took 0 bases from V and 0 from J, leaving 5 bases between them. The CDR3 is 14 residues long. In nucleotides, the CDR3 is TGTGCCAGTAGTATAGACAGAAACCAAGAGACCCAGTACTTC. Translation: CASSIDRNQETQYF. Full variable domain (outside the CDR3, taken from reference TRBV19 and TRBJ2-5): DGGITQSPKYLFRKEGQNVTLSCEQNLNHDAMYWYRQDPGQGLRLIYYSQIVNDFQKGDIAEGYSVSREKKESFPLTVTSAQKNPTAFYLCASSIDRNQETQYFGPGTRLLVL.

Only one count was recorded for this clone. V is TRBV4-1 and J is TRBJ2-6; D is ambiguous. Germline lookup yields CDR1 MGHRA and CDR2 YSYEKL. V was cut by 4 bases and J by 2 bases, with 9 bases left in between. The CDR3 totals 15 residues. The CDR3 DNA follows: TGCGCCAGCAGCCCTATTCCGCCTGGGGCCAACGTCCTGACTTTC. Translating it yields CASSPIPPGANVLTF.

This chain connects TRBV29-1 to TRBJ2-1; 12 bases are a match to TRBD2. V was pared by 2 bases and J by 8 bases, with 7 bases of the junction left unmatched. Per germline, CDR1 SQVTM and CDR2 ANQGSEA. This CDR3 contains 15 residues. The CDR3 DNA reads TGCAGCGTTGAACCAAGGACTAGCGGGGCAGATGAGCAGTTCTTC. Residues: CSVEPRTSGADEQFF.

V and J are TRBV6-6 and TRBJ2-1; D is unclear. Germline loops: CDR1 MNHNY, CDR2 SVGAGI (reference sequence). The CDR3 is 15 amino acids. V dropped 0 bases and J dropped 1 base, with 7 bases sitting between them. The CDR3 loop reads CASSYSGGSYNEQFF. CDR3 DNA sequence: TGTGCCAGCAGTTACTCGGGCGGATCCTACAATGAGCAGTTCTTC.

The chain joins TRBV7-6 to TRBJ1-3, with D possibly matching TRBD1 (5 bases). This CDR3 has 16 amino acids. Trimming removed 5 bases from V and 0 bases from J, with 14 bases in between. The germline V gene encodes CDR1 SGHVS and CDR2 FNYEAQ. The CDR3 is CASSPLQDFSGNTIYF. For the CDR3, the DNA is TGTGCCAGCAGCCCGTTACAGGACTTCTCTGGAAACACCATATATTTT.

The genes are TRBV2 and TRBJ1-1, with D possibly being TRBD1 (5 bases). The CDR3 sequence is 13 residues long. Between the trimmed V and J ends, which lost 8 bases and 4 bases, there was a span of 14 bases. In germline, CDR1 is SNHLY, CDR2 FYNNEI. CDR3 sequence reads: CASLKGRVTEAFF. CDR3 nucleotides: TGTGCCAGCTTAAAGGGGAGGGTCACTGAAGCTTTCTTT.

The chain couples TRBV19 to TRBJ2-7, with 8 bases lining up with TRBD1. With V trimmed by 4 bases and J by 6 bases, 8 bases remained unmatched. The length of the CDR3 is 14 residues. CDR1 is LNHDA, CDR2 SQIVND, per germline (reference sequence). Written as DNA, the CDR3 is TGTGCCAGTAGTACGACAGGGGTAAGGGGCGAGCAGTACTTC. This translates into CASSTTGVRGEQYF.

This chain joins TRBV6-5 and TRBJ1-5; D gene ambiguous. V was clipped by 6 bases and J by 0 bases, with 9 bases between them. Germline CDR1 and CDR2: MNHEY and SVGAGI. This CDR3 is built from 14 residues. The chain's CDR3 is CASRHLGSNQPQHF. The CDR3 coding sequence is TGTGCCAGCAGGCATCTAGGTAGCAATCAGCCCCAGCATTTT.

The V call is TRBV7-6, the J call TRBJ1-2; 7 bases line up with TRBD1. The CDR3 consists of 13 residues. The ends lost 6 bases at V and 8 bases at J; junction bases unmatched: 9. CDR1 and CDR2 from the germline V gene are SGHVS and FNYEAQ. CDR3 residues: CASSYRTGEGYTF. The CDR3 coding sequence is TGTGCCAGCAGTTACAGGACAGGAGAGGGCTACACCTTC.